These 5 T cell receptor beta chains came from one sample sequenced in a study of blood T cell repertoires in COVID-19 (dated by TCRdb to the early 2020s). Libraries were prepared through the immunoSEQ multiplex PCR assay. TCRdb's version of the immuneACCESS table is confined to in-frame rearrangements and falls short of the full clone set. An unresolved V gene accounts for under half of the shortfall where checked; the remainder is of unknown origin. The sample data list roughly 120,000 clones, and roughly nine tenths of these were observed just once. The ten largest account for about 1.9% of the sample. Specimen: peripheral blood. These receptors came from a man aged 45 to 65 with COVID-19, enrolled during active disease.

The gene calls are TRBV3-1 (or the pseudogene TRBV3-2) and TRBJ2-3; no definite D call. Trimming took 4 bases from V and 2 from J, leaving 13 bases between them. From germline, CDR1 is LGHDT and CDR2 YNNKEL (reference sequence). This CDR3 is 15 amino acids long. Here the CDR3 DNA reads TGTGCCAGCAGCCCTAATGACAAAGACACAGATACGCAGTATTTT. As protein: CASSPNDKDTDTQYF.

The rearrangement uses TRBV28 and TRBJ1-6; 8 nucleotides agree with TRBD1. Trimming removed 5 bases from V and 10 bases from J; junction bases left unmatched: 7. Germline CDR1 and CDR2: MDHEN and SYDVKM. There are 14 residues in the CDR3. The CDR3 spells CASSITGGSSPLHF. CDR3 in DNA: TGTGCCAGCAGTATTACAGGGGGTAGCTCACCCCTCCACTTT. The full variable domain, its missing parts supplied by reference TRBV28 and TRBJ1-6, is DVKVTQSSRYLVKRTGEKVFLECVQDMDHENMFWYRQDPGLGLRLIYFSYDVKMKEKGDIPEGYSVSREKKERFSLILESASTNQTSMYLCASSITGGSSPLHFGNGTRLTVT.

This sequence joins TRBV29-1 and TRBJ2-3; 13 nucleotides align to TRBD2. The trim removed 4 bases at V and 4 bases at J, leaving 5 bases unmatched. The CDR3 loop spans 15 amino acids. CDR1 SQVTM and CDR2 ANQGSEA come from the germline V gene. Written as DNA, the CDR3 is TGCAGCGTTGGATCACTAGCGGGAGGGGCAGATACGCAGTATTTT. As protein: CSVGSLAGGADTQYF.

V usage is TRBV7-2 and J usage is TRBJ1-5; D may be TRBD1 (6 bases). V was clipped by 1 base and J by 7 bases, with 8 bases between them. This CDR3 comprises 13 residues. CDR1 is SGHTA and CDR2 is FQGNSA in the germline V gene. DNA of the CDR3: TGTGCCAGCAGCTTAGAACAGGGCCAGCCCCAGCATTTT. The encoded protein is CASSLEQGQPQHF.

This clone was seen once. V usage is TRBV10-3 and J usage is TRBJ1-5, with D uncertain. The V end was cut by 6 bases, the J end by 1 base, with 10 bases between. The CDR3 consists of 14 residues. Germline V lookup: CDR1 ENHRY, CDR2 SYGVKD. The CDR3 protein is CAIREGLSNQPQHF. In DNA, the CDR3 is TGTGCCATCAGGGAGGGCTTGAGCAATCAGCCCCAGCATTTT.